A selection of T cell receptor beta chains follows, all from one sample in a study of cytomegalovirus exposure and HLA in healthy donors. Clones were sequenced by immunoSEQ multiplex PCR, and TCRdb holds only the in-frame ones, with some missing. The table shows some 100,000 clones, with 75% to 85% occurring only once. The specimen was PBMCs. The receptors stem from a woman between 45 and 65 years old in good health and CMV-seropositive. Each CDR3 is given with its conserved first and last residue. Each record gives: J gene, V gene, D gene, clone size, CDR3 DNA, CDR3 protein. The D gene is left open where the match is weak. For some rows the clone size is stated as once, few or many, or as a class when expanded; others skip it.

TRBJ1-1 | TRBV7-7 | NA | few | TGTGCTAGCAGCCACAGGGTGAACACTGAAGCTTTCTTT | CASSHRVNTEAFF
TRBJ2-3 | TRBV27 | NA | NA | TGTGCCAGCAAGGGCAGGGGCTACACAGATACGCAGTATTTT | CASKGRGYTDTQYF
TRBJ1-1 | TRBV30 | NA | NA | TGTGCCTGGAGAGGGGTCCCGAACACTGAAGCTTTCTTT | CAWRGVPNTEAFF
TRBJ2-1 | TRBV7-9 | NA | NA | TGTTCCAGCAGCCCCGATGAGCAGTTCTTC | CSSSPDEQFF
TRBJ2-7 | TRBV10-3 | TRBD1 | NA | TGTGCCATCAGTGGGACAGGGTTCAACGAGCAGTACTTC | CAISGTGFNEQYF
TRBJ2-1 | TRBV27 | NA | NA | TGTGCCAGCAGTTTATCGTTTGGCGGGAAGAGCTCCTACAATGAGCAGTTCTTC | CASSLSFGGKSSYNEQFF
TRBJ2-7 | TRBV7-9 | TRBD1 | NA | TGTGCCAGCAGCTTTGGACAGGGGCTAGCAAAAAACGAGCAGTACTTC | CASSFGQGLAKNEQYF
TRBJ2-1 | TRBV9 | TRBD2 | NA | TGTGCCAGCACCCTTCGGGGGGGGCAGGTCGATGAGCAGTTCTTC | CASTLRGGQVDEQFF
TRBJ2-5 | TRBV7-9 | TRBD2 | NA | TGTGCCAGCAGCTTACTAGCGGGACGGGAGACCCAGTACTTC | CASSLLAGRETQYF
TRBJ2-7 | TRBV7-8 | NA | NA | TGTGCCAGTAGGCCCGAGGGCTCCTACGAGCAGTACTTC | CASRPEGSYEQYF
TRBJ2-1 | TRBV5-5 | TRBD2 | NA | TGTGCCAGCAGCCCGGGACTAGCGGGGGGGTTTGCTAAAGACAATGAGCAGTTCTTC | CASSPGLAGGFAKDNEQFF